This TCR beta chain is from a study of blood T cell repertoires in COVID-19. Study-level information: Researchers got acute and convalescent COVID-19 samples from the United States, Italy and Spain. T cells, B-cell-depleted T cells, or PBMCs supplied cDNA or gDNA.

Germline CDR1 SGHVS, CDR2 FQNEAQ. V gave up 5 bases and J gave up 3 bases; unmatched junction bases: 9. There are 15 residues in the CDR3. How the authors handled the data: Reference gene primer amplification yielded estimated nucleated cell counts. Clones were read by immunoSEQ multiplex PCR, and TCRdb kept only the in-frame ones, dropping some. V, J and clone size are taken as reported in that table, and D and trimming were inferred from the DNA itself. The table has roughly 45,000 clones, roughly nine tenths seen once; the top ten hold about 0.4%. V gene TRBV7-8 combines with J gene TRBJ2-7; 8 bases agree with TRBD1. The sequence came from a human donor in a cohort sampled during active COVID-19. What was sequenced was peripheral blood. The CDR3 reads CASSATGQGIYEQYF. DNA for the CDR3: TGTGCCAGCAGCGCAACCGGACAGGGAATCTACGAGCAGTACTTC.